This T cell receptor beta chain appears in the sequencing data of a study of beta chain features in type 1 diabetes. Study details: The patient and healthy donor groups were comparable for age, gender and cell yields.

The germline V gene has CDR1 SGDLS and CDR2 YYNGEE. V shed 0 bases and J shed 4 bases, with 19 bases lying between them. This CDR3 comprises 17 residues. All of the isolated RNA was reverse transcribed, so expressed TCRB transcripts were sequenced. Assay: immunoSEQ multiplex PCR; the TCRdb copy retains only in-frame clones and omits some. The table records hundreds of thousands of clones, roughly an eighth of them present only once. Whole-study results and caveats: In type 1 diabetes patients, VDJ junctions had fewer insertions; deletions at these junctions were more frequent. Within patients, naive, central memory and Treg TCRB repertoires seemed more similar than within healthy donors. Shortening of TCRB CDR3s, moderate but significant, appeared in all four CD4+ subsets of Type 1 diabetes patients.

Purity exceeding 95% was reached by all sorted populations. A note on this clone: The antigen is undetermined.

The chain recombines TRBV9 with TRBJ2-5, with D perhaps being TRBD1 or TRBD2 (6 bases each). The TCR sequence derives from a man aged 18 to 30 with type 1 diabetes. The specimen sequenced was naive CD4+ T cells from blood. The CDR3 DNA reads TGTGCCAGCAGCGTAGGAGTGGGGGGCCAGGGAGGAGAGACCCAGTACTTC. This encodes CASSVGVGGQGGETQYF.